What follows describes a single T cell receptor beta chain. This sample is part of a study of blood T cell repertoires in COVID-19. About the research overall: COVID-19 samples collected from the United States, Italy and Spain covered acute and convalescent phases.

Libraries were prepared by immunoSEQ multiplex PCR; TCRdb keeps only in-frame clonotypes and omits some of them. The sample has roughly 200,000 clones; 70% to 90% are singletons. This clonotype originated in a man aged 18-30 years with active or convalescent COVID-19. The sample comprised peripheral blood.

The CDR3 spells CASSLEGTGVTETQYF. As DNA, the CDR3 is TGCGCCAGCAGCTTGGAAGGGACAGGGGTAACAGAGACCCAGTACTTC. The rearrangement joins TRBV5-1 to TRBJ2-5; TRBD1 matches 10 bases. V lost 0 bases, J lost 4 bases, and 6 bases stayed unmatched. CDR3 length: 16 amino acids. The germline V gene encodes CDR1 SGHRS and CDR2 YFSETQ.